Following are 29 T cell receptor beta chains from one sample sequenced in a study of blood T cell repertoires in COVID-19. Produced via immunoSEQ multiplex PCR; TCRdb's table is partial and in-frame only. The sample includes 150,000 to 200,000 clones, more than 75% of them seen just once. Sequencing input: peripheral blood. These receptors were collected from a man aged 65 to 85 with acute or convalescent COVID-19.

The V call is TRBV7-6, the J call TRBJ1-2; 9 positions match TRBD1. The CDR3 is 15 residues long. The germline gives CDR1 SGHVS, CDR2 FNYEAQ. V lost 4 bases, J lost 6 bases, and 9 bases stayed unmatched. CDR3 residues: CASSSSAGTGNGYTF. CDR3 nucleotides: TGTGCCAGCAGCTCGTCTGCCGGGACAGGGAATGGCTACACCTTC. Based on the CDR3 plus reference TRBV7-6 and TRBJ1-2, the full variable domain is GAGVSQSPRYKVTKRGQDVALRCDPISGHVSLYWYRQALGQGPEFLTYFNYEAQQDKSGLPNDRFSAERPEGSISTLTIQRTEQRDSAMYRCASSSSAGTGNGYTFGSGTRLTVV.

This rearrangement joins TRBV11-3 to TRBJ2-1, with D possibly matching TRBD2 (6 bases). Looked up from germline, CDR1 is SGHNT and CDR2 is YENEEA. V gave up 5 bases and J gave up 8 bases, with 10 bases separating them. The CDR3 has 12 amino acids. The CDR3, as DNA: TGTGCCAGCAGCCGGACGGGGGATGAGCAGTTCTTC. Residues: CASSRTGDEQFF.

The chain joins TRBV7-6 to TRBJ2-2; TRBD1 is a possible D gene (5 bases). The germline V gene encodes CDR1 SGHVS and CDR2 FNYEAQ. Trimming pared 5 bases from V and 4 bases from J, leaving 20 bases between. CDR3 length equals 17 residues. The CDR3 protein is CASSPFSGAGITGELFF. CDR3 nucleotides: TGTGCCAGCAGCCCGTTCTCTGGGGCAGGGATCACCGGGGAGCTGTTTTTT.

V gene TRBV9 combines with J gene TRBJ1-2; 10 bases are shared with TRBD1. The length of the CDR3 is 13 residues. Unmatched junction bases numbered 4, after V lost 3 bases and J lost 8 bases. In germline, CDR1 is SGDLS, CDR2 YYNGEE. CDR3 residues: CASSAGTGVGYTF. DNA for the CDR3: TGTGCCAGCAGCGCTGGGACAGGGGTCGGCTACACCTTC.

Only one count was recorded for this clone. The chain joins TRBV6-2 or TRBV6-3 to TRBJ2-1; 11 nucleotides agree with TRBD2. J gave up 9 bases and V 4 bases, and 5 bases lay outside the gene matches. Germline V gene lookup returns CDR1 MNHEY and CDR2 SVGEGT. The CDR3 is made up of 14 amino acids. The CDR3 DNA follows: TGTGCCAGCAGTTTGGGACTAGCGGTCACTGAGCAGTTCTTC. Amino acid sequence: CASSLGLAVTEQFF.

This clone was recorded only once. The chain combines TRBV4-2 with TRBJ2-2, with TRBD1 as a possible D gene (5 bases). Trimming took off 0 bases at V and 5 bases at J, with 10 bases between the two ends. The CDR3 covers 15 residues. Germline CDR1 is LGHNA and CDR2 is YNFKEQ. The CDR3 reads CASSQDRVATGELFF. The CDR3 DNA reads as TGTGCCAGCAGCCAAGACAGGGTAGCAACCGGGGAGCTGTTTTTT.

The V and J genes are TRBV9 and TRBJ2-1; 9 bases align to TRBD2. Trimming removed 0 bases from V and 10 bases from J; junction bases left unmatched: 11. The CDR3 has 16 residues. CDR1 is SGDLS, CDR2 YYNGEE, per germline. This CDR3 is CASSVGGAGGLGEQFF. The DNA for the CDR3 is TGTGCCAGCAGCGTAGGAGGAGCGGGGGGATTGGGCGAGCAGTTCTTC.

The chain uses TRBV28 and TRBJ1-1; D is possibly TRBD1 (5 bases). Trimming cost V 7 bases and J 0 bases, with 12 bases left between them. This CDR3 contains 14 residues. From germline, CDR1 is MDHEN and CDR2 SYDVKM. The CDR3 region is CASTLGQMNTEAFF. The CDR3 DNA reads TGTGCCAGCACCTTGGGGCAGATGAACACTGAAGCTTTCTTT.

The chain combines TRBV28 with TRBJ2-5, with TRBD1 matching 7 bases. The CDR3 has 17 residues. Germline assignment: CDR1 MDHEN and CDR2 SYDVKM. Trimming took 6 bases from V and 4 from J; bases not matched to a gene: 17. CDR3 loop: CASSLRLDRDFGETQYF. The DNA for the CDR3 is TGTGCCAGCAGCCTTAGACTCGACAGGGATTTCGGAGAGACCCAGTACTTC.

The chain recombines TRBV2 with TRBJ2-7; 9 nucleotides agree with TRBD1. V lost 3 bases, J lost 7 bases, and 7 bases stayed unmatched. The CDR3 is made up of 14 amino acids. CDR1 and CDR2 (germline): SNHLY, FYNNEI. In DNA form, the CDR3 reads TGTGCCAGCAGTGATGCACAGGGGGCGGAGGAGCAGTACTTC. The encoded protein is CASSDAQGAEEQYF.

The genes are TRBV3-1 (or the pseudogene TRBV3-2) and TRBJ2-2, with D possibly being TRBD2 (6 bases). The CDR3 runs to 15 residues. Germline V lookup: CDR1 LGHDT, CDR2 YNNKEL (reference sequence). Trimming cost V 4 bases and J 4 bases, with 13 bases left between them. The CDR3 nucleotides read TGTGCCAGCAGCCTAATAGCGGACTCCACCGGGGAGCTGTTTTTT. Its protein product is CASSLIADSTGELFF.

This clone was observed once. V and J are TRBV5-1 and TRBJ1-3, with 10 bases that match TRBD1. This CDR3 contains 16 residues. Germline CDR1 reads SGHRS; CDR2 reads YFSETQ. V shed 2 bases and J 1 base; nucleotides not matched to a gene: 3. CDR3 nucleotides: TGCGCCAGCAGCTTAGGGACAGGGGCTTCTGGAAACACCATATATTTT. Residues: CASSLGTGASGNTIYF.

The rearrangement links TRBV7-3 to TRBJ2-1, with 11 bases that match TRBD2. J lost 8 bases, V lost 2 bases, and 5 bases had no gene match. Germline V gene data show CDR1 as SGHTA and CDR2 as FQGTGA. This CDR3 is built from 15 residues. The CDR3 nucleotides are TGTGCCAGCAGCTTACCCGGTAGCGGGGGGGATGAGCAGTTCTTC. Residues: CASSLPGSGGDEQFF.

This chain connects TRBV28 to TRBJ2-1; 8 positions agree with TRBD1. Germline values: CDR1 MDHEN, CDR2 SYDVKM. This CDR3 contains 13 residues. Trimming took 10 bases from V and 7 from J; bases not matched to a gene: 9. In DNA, the CDR3 is TGTGCCACTCGAAGGACAGGGAAAAATGAGCAGTTCTTC. Protein product: CATRRTGKNEQFF.

The chain employs TRBV7-2 and TRBJ1-4, with D tentatively TRBD1 (6 bases). The CDR3 loop spans 13 amino acids. V was shortened by 2 bases and J by 8 bases, with 9 bases between the two germline ends. Germline CDR1 reads SGHTA; CDR2 reads FQGNSA. CDR3 sequence reads: CASSLTQGEKLFF. The CDR3, as DNA: TGTGCCAGCAGCTTAACACAGGGAGAAAAACTGTTTTTT.

This rearrangement joins TRBV11-2 to TRBJ1-1, with a weak D call TRBD1 (5 bases). Per germline, CDR1 SGHAT and CDR2 FQNNGV. V shed 0 bases and J shed 3 bases, with 11 bases lying between them. The CDR3 is 15 residues long. The CDR3 DNA reads as TGTGCCAGCAGCTTAGAATGGCAGGGTTACACTGAAGCTTTCTTT. Amino acids: CASSLEWQGYTEAFF.

Details on this clone: Just one base apart from a much larger clone, this may be a read error. This chain joins TRBV5-1 and TRBJ2-7; the D gene is possibly TRBD2 (6 bases). The CDR3 runs to 15 residues. Germline loops: CDR1 SGHRS, CDR2 YFSETQ. CDR3 loop: CASSLDTGGAYGQYF. The CDR3 DNA follows: TGCGCCAGCAGCTTGGATACCGGCGGGGCCTACGGGCAGTACTTC.

The chain is built from TRBV7-9 and TRBJ2-1; TRBD2 aligns across 12 bases. From germline, CDR1 is SEHNR and CDR2 FQNEAQ (reference sequence). The J segment lost 8 bases and the V segment lost 7 bases, leaving 3 bases of the junction unmatched. CDR3 size: 13 residues. CDR3: CASNGLAGYEQFF. Here the CDR3 DNA reads TGTGCCAGCAACGGACTAGCGGGATATGAGCAGTTCTTC.

The rearrangement links TRBV11-2 to TRBJ1-6, with D maybe TRBD1 (5 bases). Deletions cut 5 bases from V and 10 bases from J, with 21 bases between. The germline V gene encodes CDR1 SGHAT and CDR2 FQNNGV. The CDR3 runs 16 residues. CDR3 region: CASSPGWGGLWSPLHF. CDR3 nucleotides: TGTGCCAGCAGCCCGGGGTGGGGGGGGTTATGGTCACCCCTCCACTTT.

The chain combines TRBV5-1 with TRBJ2-3, with D possibly matching TRBD1 (6 bases). The CDR3 contains 14 residues. Germline V gene data show CDR1 as SGHRS and CDR2 as YFSETQ. Trimming removed 3 bases from V and 4 bases from J, with 12 bases in between. The CDR3: CASSSTPGADTQYF. The CDR3 nucleotides read TGCGCCAGCAGCTCAACCCCAGGGGCAGATACGCAGTATTTT.

The chain recombines TRBV18 with TRBJ1-3; D ambiguous. The CDR3 totals 14 residues. V was pared by 11 bases and J by 0 bases, with 14 bases between. Germline values: CDR1 KGHSH, CDR2 LQKENI. The CDR3 DNA sequence: TGTGCCTTCTCCGGGGAACTCTCTGGAAACACCATATATTTT. It yields the protein CAFSGELSGNTIYF.

V and J are TRBV5-4 and TRBJ2-5; 9 nucleotides agree with TRBD1. V lost 5 bases to trimming and J lost 5 bases; unmatched junction nucleotides: 16. The CDR3 runs 17 residues. Germline V gene data show CDR1 as SGHNT and CDR2 as YYREEE (reference sequence). As DNA, the CDR3 is TGTGCCAGCAGATCTAGGACAGGGGCCCCTCTTGGTGAGACCCAGTACTTC. Amino acids: CASRSRTGAPLGETQYF. Full variable domain (outside the CDR3, taken from reference TRBV5-4 and TRBJ2-5): ETGVTQSPTHLIKTRGQQVTLRCSSQSGHNTVSWYQQALGQGPQFIFQYYREEENGRGNFPPRFSGLQFPNYSSELNVNALELDDSALYLCASRSRTGAPLGETQYFGPGTRLLVL.

The chain links TRBV10-3 to TRBJ1-2; 10 bases agree with TRBD1. Per germline, CDR1 ENHRY and CDR2 SYGVKD. J gave up 8 bases and V 5 bases, and 5 bases lay outside the gene matches. This CDR3 has 13 residues. Here the CDR3 reads CAISSGQGSGYTF. The CDR3, as DNA: TGTGCCATCAGTTCGGGACAGGGGAGCGGCTACACCTTC.

The gene calls are TRBV9 and TRBJ1-4, with D possibly TRBD1 on 5 matching bases. V lost 3 bases and J 4 bases, leaving 16 bases between the germline ends. The CDR3 consists of 16 residues. Germline assignment: CDR1 SGDLS and CDR2 YYNGEE. In DNA, the CDR3 is TGTGCCAGCAGCGCCCACGCCACAGGCGTTAATGAAAAACTGTTTTTT. This sequence encodes CASSAHATGVNEKLFF.

This clone was counted a single time. The chain combines TRBV21-1 with TRBJ1-3. TRBV21-1 is shown as a pseudogene. The CDR3 is made up of 15 amino acids. CDR3 sequence (DNA): TGTGCCAGCAGCAAGGGGAGGGCAACTGGAAACACCATATATTTT. The encoded protein is CASSKGRATGNTIYF.

The chain carries TRBV5-6 and TRBJ1-4; the D gene is possibly TRBD1 (6 bases). Trimming cost V 4 bases and J 4 bases, with 11 bases left between them. Germline V gene lookup returns CDR1 SGHDT and CDR2 YYEEEE. The CDR3 covers 14 residues. The CDR3 here is CASSRDRYNEKLFF. The CDR3 DNA follows: TGTGCCAGCAGCAGAGACAGGTATAATGAAAAACTGTTTTTT.

Only a few counts were recorded for this clone. This rearrangement joins TRBV5-6 to TRBJ2-2; 10 bases are a match to TRBD2. From germline, CDR1 is SGHDT and CDR2 YYEEEE. Unmatched junction bases numbered 14, after V lost 0 bases and J lost 6 bases. This CDR3 contains 19 residues. The CDR3 coding sequence is TGTGCCAGCAGCTTGGCGGAGATGAGGACTAGCGGCTTTTCCGGGGAGCTGTTTTTT. As protein: CASSLAEMRTSGFSGELFF.

This sequence joins TRBV24-1 and TRBJ2-3; D gene ambiguous. CDR3 length: 13 amino acids. Trimming removed 5 bases from V and 6 bases from J, with 11 bases in between. The V gene's germline CDR1 is KGHDR and CDR2 SFDVKD. The CDR3 DNA follows: TGTGCCACCAGTGTGCGGATCTGGGATACGCAGTATTTT. Translation gives CATSVRIWDTQYF.

Only one count was recorded for this clone. CDR3 sequence reads: CASSPRGSSYNEQFF. CDR3 DNA sequence: TGTGCCAGCAGCCCCCGGGGGAGCTCCTACAATGAGCAGTTCTTC. V and J are TRBV3-1 (or the pseudogene TRBV3-2) and TRBJ2-1, with D possibly matching TRBD2 (6 bases). V lost 4 bases and J 0 bases, leaving 10 bases between the germline ends. The CDR3 is made up of 15 amino acids. Germline V gene sequence: CDR1 LGHDT, CDR2 YNNKEL (reference sequence).